This T cell receptor beta chain appears in the sequencing data of a study of blood T cells in healthy people across ages. Next came a second PCR, run for about 7 to 12 cycles, which used a sample-barcoded 5' primer along with a J-beta primer mix. Each cDNA molecule received a tag from a template-switch adaptor that had 12 random nucleotides. In TCRdb, the 5' RACE reads were re-called with MiXCR into one record per CDR3 protein. The table records roughly 800,000 distinct CDR3 sequences, 53% of them present only once. Remarks on this clonotype: Its antigen is currently unknown.

General study points: Comparison with aged donors showed that long-lived donors had more naive CD4+ cells and higher diversity.

V was trimmed by 5 bases and J by 9 bases, leaving 14 bases between them. The germline V gene encodes CDR1 LGHDT and CDR2 YNNKEL (reference sequence). The CDR3 spans 13 residues. The TCR was taken from a man older than 75 in good health. V and J are TRBV3-1 and TRBJ2-1; tentatively, D is TRBD2 (5 bases). Sequencing was performed on blood. CDR3: CASSSSTKGEQFF. CDR3 nucleotide sequence: TGTGCCAGCAGCTCCTCGACTAAGGGTGAGCAGTTCTTC.